This T cell receptor (beta chain) was captured in a study of T cell clonality in common variable immunodeficiency. Findings and caveats of the study: Fewer deletions and N-nucleotide insertions were reportedly seen in common variable immunodeficiency TCR beta sequences.

There are many counts of this clone. The antigen is undetermined. The CDR3 is cut off 3 residues early in the read; its end comes from the germline J gene. Sequencing used immunoSEQ multiplex PCR; TCRdb keeps in-frame clones, though not all of them. The table records about 32,000 clones without singletons, the ten largest covering 5% to 7%. Germline V gene lookup returns CDR1 LNHDA and CDR2 SQIVND (reference sequence). The CDR3 consists of 13 residues. Trimming took 6 bases from V and 4 from J, leaving 12 bases between them. The sequence came from a human donor with common variable immunodeficiency. The chain uses TRBV19 and TRBJ2-5, with D possibly being TRBD1 (6 bases). The sample was peripheral blood mononuclear cells. The CDR3 DNA, read in part, is TGTGCCAGTAGAAGGGGGTGGGGAGAGACC. It codes for CASRRGWGET. The whole CDR3 region reads CASRRGWGETQYF.